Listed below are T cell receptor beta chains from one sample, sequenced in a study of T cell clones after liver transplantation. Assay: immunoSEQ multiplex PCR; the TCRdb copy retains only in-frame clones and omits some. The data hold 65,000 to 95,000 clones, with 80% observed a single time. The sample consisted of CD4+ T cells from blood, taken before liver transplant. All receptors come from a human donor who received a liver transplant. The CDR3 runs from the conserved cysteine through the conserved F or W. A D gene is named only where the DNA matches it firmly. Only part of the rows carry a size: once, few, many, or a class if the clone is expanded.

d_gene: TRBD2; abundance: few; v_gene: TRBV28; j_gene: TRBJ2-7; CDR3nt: TGTGCCGTCCGTCCCGCGGGAGGGCCGCGCGAGCAGTACTTC; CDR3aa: CAVRPAGGPREQYF
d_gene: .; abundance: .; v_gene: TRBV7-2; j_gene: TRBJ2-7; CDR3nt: TGTGCCAGCAGCTCCGAACCGGGACGTCGAGGAGAAGAGCAGTACTTC; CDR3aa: CASSSEPGRRGEEQYF
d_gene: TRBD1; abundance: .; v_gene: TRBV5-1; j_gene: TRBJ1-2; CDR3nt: TGCGCCAGCAGCCCTGACAGGGACGGCTACACCTTC; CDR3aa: CASSPDRDGYTF
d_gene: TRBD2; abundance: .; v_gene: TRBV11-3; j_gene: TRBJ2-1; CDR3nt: TGTGCCAGCAGCTTAGGTGGTCTGGAGCGGGAGGCAGATGAGCAGTTCTTC; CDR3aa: CASSLGGLEREADEQFF
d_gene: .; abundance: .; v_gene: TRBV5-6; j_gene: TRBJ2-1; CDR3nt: TGTGCCAGCAGCCTGGGGGGAAAATCCTACAATGAGCAGTTCTTC; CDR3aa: CASSLGGKSYNEQFF
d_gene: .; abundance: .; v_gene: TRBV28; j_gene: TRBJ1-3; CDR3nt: TGTGCCAGCAGTTCCCCGGTGAGCTCTGGAAACACCATATATTTT; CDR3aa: CASSSPVSSGNTIYF
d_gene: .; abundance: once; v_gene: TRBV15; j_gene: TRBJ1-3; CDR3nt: TGTGCCACCAGCAGATTAATGACCTCCTCTGGAAACACCATATATTTT; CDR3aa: CATSRLMTSSGNTIYF
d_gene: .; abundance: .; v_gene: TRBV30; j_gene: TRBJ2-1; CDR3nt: TGTGCCTGGAGTGAGGGGCTAGCTGGGCCCAGGGAGCAGTTCTTC; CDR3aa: CAWSEGLAGPREQFF
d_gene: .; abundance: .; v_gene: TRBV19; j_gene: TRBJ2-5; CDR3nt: TGTGCCAGTAGGAAGGCGGGTGGTTGGGAGACCCAGTACTTC; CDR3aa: CASRKAGGWETQYF
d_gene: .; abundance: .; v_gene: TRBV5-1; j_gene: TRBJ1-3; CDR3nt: TGCGCCAGCGCTTCGGAACCTGGAAACACCATATATTTT; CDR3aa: CASASEPGNTIYF
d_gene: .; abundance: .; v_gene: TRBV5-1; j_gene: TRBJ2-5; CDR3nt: TGCGCCAGCAGCTCGGGGGACTTGAGGTACCAAGAGACCCAGTACTTC; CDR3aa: CASSSGDLRYQETQYF
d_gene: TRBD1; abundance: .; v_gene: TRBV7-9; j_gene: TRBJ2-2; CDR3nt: TGTGCCAGCAGCATCGGACAGGTTGTTGTTGCCGGGGAGCTGTTTTTT; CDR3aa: CASSIGQVVVAGELFF
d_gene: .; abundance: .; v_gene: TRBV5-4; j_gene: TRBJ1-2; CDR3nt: TGTGCCAGCAGCAGACCGGGGGGGTTGGATGGCTACACCTTC; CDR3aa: CASSRPGGLDGYTF
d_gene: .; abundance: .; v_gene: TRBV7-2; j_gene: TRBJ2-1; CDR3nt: TGTGCCAGCAGCGCGCGGGGAAAGCTCGGAGAGCAGTTCTTC; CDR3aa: CASSARGKLGEQFF
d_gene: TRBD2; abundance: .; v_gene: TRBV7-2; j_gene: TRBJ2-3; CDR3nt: TGTGCCAGCAGCTTAGCCGGACTAGCGGCTAGCACAGATACGCAGTATTTT; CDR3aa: CASSLAGLAASTDTQYF
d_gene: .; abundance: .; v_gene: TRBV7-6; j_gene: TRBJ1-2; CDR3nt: TGTGCCAGCAGCCAAGACAGGTGGTATGGCTACACCTTC; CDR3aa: CASSQDRWYGYTF
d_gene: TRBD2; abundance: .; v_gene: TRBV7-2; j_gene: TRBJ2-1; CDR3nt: TGTGCCAGCAGCTTAGTAGGGTCTAGCGGGAGTGAGCAGTTCTTC; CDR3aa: CASSLVGSSGSEQFF
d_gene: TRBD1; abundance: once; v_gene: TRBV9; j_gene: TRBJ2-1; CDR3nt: TGTGCCAGCAGCGCAAAGGGACAGGGGTACAATGAGCAGTTCTTC; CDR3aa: CASSAKGQGYNEQFF
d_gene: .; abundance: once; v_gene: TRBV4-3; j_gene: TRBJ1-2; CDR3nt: TGCGCCAGCAGCCAAGATAATGCGCGGATAGGGGGCTACACCTTC; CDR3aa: CASSQDNARIGGYTF
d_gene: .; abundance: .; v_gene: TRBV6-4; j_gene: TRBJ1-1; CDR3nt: TGTGCCAGCAGGAGGGGGAGGAACACTGAAGCTTTCTTT; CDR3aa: CASRRGRNTEAFF
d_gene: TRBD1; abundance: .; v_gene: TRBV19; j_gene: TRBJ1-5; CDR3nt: TGTGCCAGTAGTATAGCGACAGGGGATCAGCCCCAGCATTTT; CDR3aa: CASSIATGDQPQHF
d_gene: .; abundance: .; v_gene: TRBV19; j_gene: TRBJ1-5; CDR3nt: TGTGCCAGTAGTAGCGACAGCTATCAGCCCCAGCATTTT; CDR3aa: CASSSDSYQPQHF
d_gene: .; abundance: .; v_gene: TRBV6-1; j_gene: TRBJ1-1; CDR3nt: TGTGCCAGCAGTGCGTTATTAGCCCCGAACACTGAAGCTTTCTTT; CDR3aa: CASSALLAPNTEAFF
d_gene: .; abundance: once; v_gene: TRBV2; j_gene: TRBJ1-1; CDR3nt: TGTGCCAGCAGTGAAGGGGTGGGCACTGAAGCTTTCTTT; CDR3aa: CASSEGVGTEAFF
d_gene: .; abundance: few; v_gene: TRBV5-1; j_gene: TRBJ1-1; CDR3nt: TGCGCCAGCAGCTTGGGGGACGGGAACACTGAAGCTTTCTTT; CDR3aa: CASSLGDGNTEAFF
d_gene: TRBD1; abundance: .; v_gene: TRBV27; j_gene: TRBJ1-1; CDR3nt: TGTGCCAGCCACGGACAGGTTAACACTGAAGCTTTCTTT; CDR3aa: CASHGQVNTEAFF
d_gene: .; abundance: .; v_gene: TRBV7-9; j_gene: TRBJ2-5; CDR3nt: TGTGCCAGCAGCATCCCACGGGCCGTGGGGGAGACCCAGTACTTC; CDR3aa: CASSIPRAVGETQYF
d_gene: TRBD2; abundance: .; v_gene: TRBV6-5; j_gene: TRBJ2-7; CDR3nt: TGTGCCAGCAGTTCACTAGCGGGAGTCAAAGAGCAGTACTTC; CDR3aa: CASSSLAGVKEQYF
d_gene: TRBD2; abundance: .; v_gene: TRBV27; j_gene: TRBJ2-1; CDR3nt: TGTGCCAGCACCCGAACTAGCGGGGCGCCTGGGGAGCAGTTCTTC; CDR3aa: CASTRTSGAPGEQFF
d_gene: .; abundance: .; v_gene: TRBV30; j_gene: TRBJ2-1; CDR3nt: TGTGCCTGGTCTCCGGGGACGGGGAATGAGCAGTTCTTC; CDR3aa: CAWSPGTGNEQFF
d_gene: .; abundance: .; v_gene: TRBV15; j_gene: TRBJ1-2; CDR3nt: TGTGCCACCAGTACGACAGGTGCCCTCAACTATGGCTACACCTTC; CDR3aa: CATSTTGALNYGYTF
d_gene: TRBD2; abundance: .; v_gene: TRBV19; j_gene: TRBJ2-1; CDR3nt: TGTGCCAGTAGTATAGTGAGCGGGGTAAATGAGCAGTTCTTC; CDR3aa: CASSIVSGVNEQFF
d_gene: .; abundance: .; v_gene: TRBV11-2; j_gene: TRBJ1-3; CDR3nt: TGTGCCAGCAGCCGGACGGCTATCAGCTCTGGAAACACCATATATTTT; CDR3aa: CASSRTAISSGNTIYF
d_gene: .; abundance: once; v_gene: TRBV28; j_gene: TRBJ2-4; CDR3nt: TGTGCCAGCAGTTCACTAGCCAAAAACATTCAGTACTTC; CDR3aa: CASSSLAKNIQYF
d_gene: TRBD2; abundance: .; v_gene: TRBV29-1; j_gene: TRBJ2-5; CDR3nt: TGCAGCGTTGGCTGGACTAGCGGGCCGCAAGAGACCCAGTACTTC; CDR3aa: CSVGWTSGPQETQYF
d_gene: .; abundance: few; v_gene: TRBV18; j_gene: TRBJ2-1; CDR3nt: TGTGCCAGCTCACCAGGTAACAATGAGCAGTTCTTC; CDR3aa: CASSPGNNEQFF
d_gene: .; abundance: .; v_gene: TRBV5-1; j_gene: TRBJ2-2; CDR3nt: TGCGCCAGCAGCCTGGAGGGCGCCGCGAACACCGGGGAGCTGTTTTTT; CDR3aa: CASSLEGAANTGELFF
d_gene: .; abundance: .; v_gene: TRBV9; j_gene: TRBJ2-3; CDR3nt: TGTGCCAGCAGCGCTGCCGGGATTACAGATACGCAGTATTTT; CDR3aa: CASSAAGITDTQYF
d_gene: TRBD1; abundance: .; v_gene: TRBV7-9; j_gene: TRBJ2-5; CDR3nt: TGTGCCAGCAGCCCTCGGACAGGTTTGCAAGAGACCCAGTACTTC; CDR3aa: CASSPRTGLQETQYF
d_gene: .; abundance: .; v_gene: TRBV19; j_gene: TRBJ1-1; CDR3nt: TGTGCCAGTAGTATAGCCGGGACCCCTTTCGAGGTCCCCATGAACACTGAAGCTTTCTTT; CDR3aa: CASSIAGTPFEVPMNTEAFF
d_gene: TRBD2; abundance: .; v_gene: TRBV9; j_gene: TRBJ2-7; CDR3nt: TGTGTCAGCAGCCCTCGGACTAGCGCTTACGAGCAGTACTTC; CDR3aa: CVSSPRTSAYEQYF
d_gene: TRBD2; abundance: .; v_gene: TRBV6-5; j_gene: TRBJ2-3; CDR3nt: TGTGCCAGCAGACCCTTAGCGGGACAAGATACGCAGTATTTT; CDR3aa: CASRPLAGQDTQYF
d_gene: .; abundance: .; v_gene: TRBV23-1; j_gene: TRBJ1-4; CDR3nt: TGCGCCAGCAGTCAAAATCGACAGCCCATACGTGAAAAACTGTTTTTT; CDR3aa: CASSQNRQPIREKLFF
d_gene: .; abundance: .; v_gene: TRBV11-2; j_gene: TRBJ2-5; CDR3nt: TGTGCCAGCAGCTTAGGGCCCCGCGAGACCCAGTACTTC; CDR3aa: CASSLGPRETQYF
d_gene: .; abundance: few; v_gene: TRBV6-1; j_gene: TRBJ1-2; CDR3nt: TGTGCCAGCAGTGATATGGGCAGGCGGGCGGGAGGCTACACCTTC; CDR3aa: CASSDMGRRAGGYTF
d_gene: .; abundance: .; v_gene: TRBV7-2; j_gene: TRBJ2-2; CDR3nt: TGTGCCAGCAGCTTAATGAGTGGGGCGAACACCGGGGAGCTGTTTTTT; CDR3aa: CASSLMSGANTGELFF
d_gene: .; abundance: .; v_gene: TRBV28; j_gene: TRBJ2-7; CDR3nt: TGTGCCAGCAGTCCGCGTAAAGACGAGCAGTACTTC; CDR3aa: CASSPRKDEQYF
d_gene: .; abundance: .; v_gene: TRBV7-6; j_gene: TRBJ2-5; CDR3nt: TGTGCCAGCAGCCCACTAGGGACTTCTCAAGAGACCCAGTACTTC; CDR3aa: CASSPLGTSQETQYF
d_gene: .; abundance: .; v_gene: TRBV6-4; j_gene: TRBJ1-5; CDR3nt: TGTGCCAGCAGTGTAGGAGGAGGCAATCAGCCCCAGCATTTT; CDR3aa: CASSVGGGNQPQHF
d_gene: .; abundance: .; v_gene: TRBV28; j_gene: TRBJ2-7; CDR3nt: TGTGCCAGCAGTTTAGTCAGCTACGAGCAGTACTTC; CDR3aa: CASSLVSYEQYF
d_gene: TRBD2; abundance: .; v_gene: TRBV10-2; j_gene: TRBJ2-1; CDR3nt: TGCGCCAGCAGAGAGGGACTAGCGGGAGCCCCCAATGAGCAGTTCTTC; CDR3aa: CASREGLAGAPNEQFF
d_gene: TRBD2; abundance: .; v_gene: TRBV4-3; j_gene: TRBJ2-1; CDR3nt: TGCGCCAGCGCCTGGAGCGGGAGGACATACAATGAGCAGTTCTTC; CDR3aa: CASAWSGRTYNEQFF
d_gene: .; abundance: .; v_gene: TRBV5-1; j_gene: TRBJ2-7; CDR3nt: TGCGCCAGCACCCTGGGCGGTTGGCTCTCCTACGAGCAGTACTTC; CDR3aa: CASTLGGWLSYEQYF